This TCR beta chain comes out of a study of T cell repertoires in cytomegalovirus infection. Study as a whole: Matching HLA type, along with CMV infection, was indicated by public TCR beta signatures. Findings and caveats of the study: The study identified carriers of CMV plus the relevant HLA from cumulative public TCR beta family frequency. HLA-C-restricted CMV-specific TCR beta clonotypes were dominant in the ex vivo response.

Note on this clonotype: Its matching antigen is unknown.

TCRdb re-called the reads with MiXCR, one entry per CDR3 protein. The sample has fewer than 700,000 distinct CDR3 sequences, less than 25% seen once. V lost 6 bases and J 3 bases, leaving 18 bases between the germline ends. CDR3 length: 16 residues. Germline values: CDR1 MDHEN, CDR2 SYDVKM. Input material: CD8+ T cells from PBMCs. The chain has TRBV28 and TRBJ1-3; the D gene is possibly TRBD1 (5 bases). The TCR was taken from a human donor in good health (CMV status not recorded). Some clones in this sample may be carry-over from other donors' samples. The chain's CDR3 is CASRLVQGPRGNTIYF. As DNA, the CDR3 is TGTGCCAGCAGGCTGGTCCAGGGACCCCGTGGAAACACCATATATTTT.